The T cell receptor (beta chain) described here comes from a study of blood T cell repertoires in COVID-19. Adults between roughly 18 and 95 years of age took part from fewer than 30 US areas. Clinical history as reported by participants underpinned cohort assignment. Germline CDR1 SGDLS, CDR2 YYNGEE. There are 13 residues in the CDR3. Trimming took off 0 bases at V and 4 bases at J, with 7 bases between the two ends. Data came from immunoSEQ multiplex PCR; TCRdb stores just in-frame clones and leaves some out. The data hold about 400,000 clones, with roughly 87% observed a single time. This TCR came from a woman aged 40 to 50 with acute COVID-19. The chain carries TRBV9 and TRBJ2-5; D perhaps matches TRBD2 (6 bases). The material sequenced was PBMCs or T cells enriched from blood (not recorded which). The CDR3 here is CASSVASAETQYF. Here the CDR3 DNA reads TGTGCCAGCAGCGTAGCTAGCGCAGAGACCCAGTACTTC.